This T cell receptor beta chain derives from a study of cytomegalovirus exposure and HLA in healthy donors. Study-wide background: One earlier analysis, a look at roughly 180 million T cells, found around 110 million unique TCR beta sequences. Tens of millions of unique TCRs, all from HLA-typed donors, were included in an early release of the data. Whole-study findings and limits: Later analysis identified a missense DCLRE1C variant that was linked to TCR beta V- and J-gene trimming.

With 60 Vbeta and 13 Jbeta primers, the PCR was carried out. Sequenced by immunoSEQ multiplex PCR; TCRdb stores in-frame clones only, minus some. The sample lists tens of thousands of clones; around two thirds were seen once. Concerning this clone: Its antigen is not identified.

This CDR3 spans 17 amino acids. CDR1 and CDR2 (germline): SGHAT, FQNNGV. Trimming removed 1 base from V and 3 bases from J; junction bases left unmatched: 7. Sequenced material: PBMCs. This chain uses TRBV11-2 with TRBJ2-1; 9 bases agree with TRBD2. The sequence derives from a woman in her 50s in good health and CMV-seropositive. The CDR3 sequence is CASSLVSTSGVYNEQFF. CDR3 nucleotides: TGTGCCAGCAGCTTAGTCTCGACTAGCGGAGTCTACAATGAGCAGTTCTTC.